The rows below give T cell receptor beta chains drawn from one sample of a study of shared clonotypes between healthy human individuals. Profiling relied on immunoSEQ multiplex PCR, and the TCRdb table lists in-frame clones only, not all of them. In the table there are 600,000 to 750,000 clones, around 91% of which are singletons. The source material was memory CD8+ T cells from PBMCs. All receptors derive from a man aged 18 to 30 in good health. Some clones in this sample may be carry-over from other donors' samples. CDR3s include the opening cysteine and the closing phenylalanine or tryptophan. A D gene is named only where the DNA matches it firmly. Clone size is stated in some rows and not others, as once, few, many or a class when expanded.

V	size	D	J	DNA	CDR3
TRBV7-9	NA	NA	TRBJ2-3	TGTGCCAGCAGTTCTAGATACAGGACAGATACGCAGTATTTT	CASSSRYRTDTQYF
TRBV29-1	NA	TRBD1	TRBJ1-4	TGCAGCGTTGAAGATACCAGGGGGGTGGATAGAAAACTGTTTTTT	CSVEDTRGVDRKLFF
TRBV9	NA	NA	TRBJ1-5	TGTGCCAGCAGCCCCTCGGGCACCGGGAGCCAGCCCCAGCATTTT	CASSPSGTGSQPQHF
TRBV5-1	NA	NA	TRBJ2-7	TGCGCCAGCAGGGACACTTCTGATAGGGCCTACGAGCAGTACTTC	CASRDTSDRAYEQYF
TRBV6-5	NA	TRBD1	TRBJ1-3	TGTGCCAGCAGCCGGACAGGAATTCCTGGAAACACCATATATTTT	CASSRTGIPGNTIYF
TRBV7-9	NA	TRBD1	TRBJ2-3	TGTGCCGGGCAGGGGGCCTTCTACACAGATACGCAGTATTTT	CAGQGAFYTDTQYF
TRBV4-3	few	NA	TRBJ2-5	TGCGCCAGCAGCCAAGGGAGGAACCGCGGCGAGACCCAGTACTTC	CASSQGRNRGETQYF
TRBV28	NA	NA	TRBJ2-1	TGTGCCAGCAGTTTAAGGCCCGGGTTCAATGAGCAGTTCTTC	CASSLRPGFNEQFF
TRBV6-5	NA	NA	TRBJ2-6	TGTGCCAGCAGTTACGGCAGTCCCCCTGGGGCCAACGTCCTGACTTTC	CASSYGSPPGANVLTF
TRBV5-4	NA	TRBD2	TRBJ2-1	TGTGCCAGCAGCTTGACGCTAGCGGAGTACAATGAGCAGTTCTTC	CASSLTLAEYNEQFF
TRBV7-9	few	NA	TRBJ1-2	TGTGCCAGCAGCCAAAGACTTGGAGGGCAGATCTATGGCTACACCTTC	CASSQRLGGQIYGYTF
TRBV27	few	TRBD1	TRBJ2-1	TGTGCCAGCATGCCTCGGACAGGATACAATGAGCAGTTCTTC	CASMPRTGYNEQFF
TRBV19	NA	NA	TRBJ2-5	TGTGCCAGTAGTATTGACCCGGGACCTCCGTACTTC	CASSIDPGPPYF
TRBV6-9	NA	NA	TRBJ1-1	TGTGCCAGCAGAATGACGGGGTTGAAGAACACTGAAGCTTTCTTT	CASRMTGLKNTEAFF
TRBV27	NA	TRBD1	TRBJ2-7	TGTGCCAGCAGTTCGACAACCGGGACAGGGTATTACGAGCAGTACTTC	CASSSTTGTGYYEQYF
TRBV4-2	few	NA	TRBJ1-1	TGTGCCAGCAGCCATCCGCCATTAGGAACTGAAGCTTTCTTT	CASSHPPLGTEAFF
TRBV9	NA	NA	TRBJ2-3	TGTGCCAGCACCCCGACACCGGGCCCCTCCACAGATACGCAGTATTTT	CASTPTPGPSTDTQYF
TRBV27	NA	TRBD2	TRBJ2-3	TGTGCCAGCAACTCTGCACTAGCGGGGGCGACTAGCACAGATACGCAGTATTTT	CASNSALAGATSTDTQYF
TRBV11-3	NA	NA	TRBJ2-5	TGTGCCACCTTGTGGGTGAGCCGGGAGACCCAGTACTTC	CATLWVSRETQYF
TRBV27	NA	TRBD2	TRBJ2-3	TGTGCCAGCAGACCTCGTCTAGCGGACCACCGCACAGATACGCAGTATTTT	CASRPRLADHRTDTQYF
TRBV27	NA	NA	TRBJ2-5	TGTGCCAGCAGTTTGGGATGGCTGGACACCCAAGAGACCCAGTACTTC	CASSLGWLDTQETQYF
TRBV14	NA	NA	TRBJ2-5	TGTGCCAGCAGCCGTTCGAGACTCCAAGAGACCCAGTACTTC	CASSRSRLQETQYF
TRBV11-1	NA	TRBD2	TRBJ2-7	TGTGCCAGCAGCCCCGGGACTAGCGGCCTCTCCTACGAGCAGTACTTC	CASSPGTSGLSYEQYF
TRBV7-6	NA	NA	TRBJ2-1	TGTGCCAGCAGCCCTGCCCGGGGTGGTTCCTACAATGAGCAGTTCTTC	CASSPARGGSYNEQFF
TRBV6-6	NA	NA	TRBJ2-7	TGTGCCAGCGTGGGTGGGCCCTCCTACGAGCAGTACTTC	CASVGGPSYEQYF
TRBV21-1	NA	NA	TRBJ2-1	TGTGCCAGCAGCAAGGAAAGCGGGAGGCCCTACAATGAGCAGTTCTTC	CASSKESGRPYNEQFF
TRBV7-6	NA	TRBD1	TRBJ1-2	TGTGCCAGCAGCTTTAACCGGGACAGGGCGGAGGATAACTATGGCTACACCTTC	CASSFNRDRAEDNYGYTF
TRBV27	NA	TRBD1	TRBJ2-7	TGTGCCAGCAGTTTCCAGGGGGCGGGTTACGAGCAGTACTTC	CASSFQGAGYEQYF
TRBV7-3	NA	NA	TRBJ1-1	TGTGCCAGCAGCTTAACGAAGGCTTCAACCACTGAAGCTTTCTTT	CASSLTKASTTEAFF
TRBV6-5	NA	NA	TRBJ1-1	TGTGCCAGCAGTTACGCCAGGGGCGGGTACACTGAAGCTTTCTTT	CASSYARGGYTEAFF
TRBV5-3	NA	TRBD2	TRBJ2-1	TGTGCCAGAAGCCTCGGCGGGACTAGCGGACCCCAGAAACCTTACAATGAGCAGTTCTTC	CARSLGGTSGPQKPYNEQFF
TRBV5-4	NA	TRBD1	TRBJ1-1	TGTGCCAGCAGCTTGGGGGACAGGGGGATCATGAACACTGAAGCTTTCTTT	CASSLGDRGIMNTEAFF
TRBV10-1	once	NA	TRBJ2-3	TGCGCCAGCAGTGACGGACGCACAGATACGCAGTATTTT	CASSDGRTDTQYF
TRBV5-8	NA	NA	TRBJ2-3	TGTGCCAGCAGCGCCGGACTCCAGGGCCCAGATACGCAGTATTTT	CASSAGLQGPDTQYF
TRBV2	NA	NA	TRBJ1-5	TGTGCCAGCACCAACAGGGACAATCAGCCCCAGCATTTT	CASTNRDNQPQHF
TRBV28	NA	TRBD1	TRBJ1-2	TGTGCCAGCAGTTCTAGGACAGGGCTTGGCTACACCTTC	CASSSRTGLGYTF
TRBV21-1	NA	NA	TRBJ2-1	TGTGCCAGCAGCACGGGACTAGCAAGGGGTGAGCAGTTCTTC	CASSTGLARGEQFF
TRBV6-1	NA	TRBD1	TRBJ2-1	TGTGCCAGCAGTACTCCGGGACAGAACAACAATGAGCAGTTCTTC	CASSTPGQNNNEQFF
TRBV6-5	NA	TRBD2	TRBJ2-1	TGTGCCAGCAGTTATAGGGAGGGAACCTACAATGAGCAGTTCTTC	CASSYREGTYNEQFF
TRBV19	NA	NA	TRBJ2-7	TGTGCCAGTAGTATGGGTCCGACGGGGGAGTACTTC	CASSMGPTGEYF
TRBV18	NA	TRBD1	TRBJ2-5	TGTGCCAGCTCACCGAAGAGCCCGACAGGGGCAGGGGAGACCCAGTACTTC	CASSPKSPTGAGETQYF
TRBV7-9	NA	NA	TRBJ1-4	TGTGCCAGCAGCCTAACGCATGATGAAAAACTGTTTTTT	CASSLTHDEKLFF
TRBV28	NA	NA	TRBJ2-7	TGTGCCAGCTGCCTGGGGGTTAGTTACGAGCAGTACTTC	CASCLGVSYEQYF
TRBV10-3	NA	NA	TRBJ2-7	TGTGCCATCAGTACACAGGGTATTCAGTACTTC	CAISTQGIQYF
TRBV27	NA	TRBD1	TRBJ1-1	TGTGCCAGCAGAGGACAGGGCTGGGGCACTGAAGCTTTCTTT	CASRGQGWGTEAFF
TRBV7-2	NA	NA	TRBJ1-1	TGTGCCAGCAGCTTAGCGCAGGGAATGAACACTGAAGCTTTCTTT	CASSLAQGMNTEAFF
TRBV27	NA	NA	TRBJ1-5	TGTGCCAGCAGTTCCTTCAATCAGCCCCAGCATTTT	CASSSFNQPQHF
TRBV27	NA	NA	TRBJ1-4	TGTGCCAGCAGTTTATCGGGGTCGGGGCACTCTAATGAAAAACTGTTTTTT	CASSLSGSGHSNEKLFF
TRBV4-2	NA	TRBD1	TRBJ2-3	TGTGCCAGCAGCCAACCTGACAGGGGAACGCAGTATTTT	CASSQPDRGTQYF
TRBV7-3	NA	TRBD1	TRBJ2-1	TGTGCCAGCAGCCCGCGGACAGGGAGCTCCTACAATGAGCAGTTCTTC	CASSPRTGSSYNEQFF
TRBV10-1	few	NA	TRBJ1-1	TGCGCCAGCAGTGCTGGGCCGTTCACTGAAGCTTTCTTT	CASSAGPFTEAFF
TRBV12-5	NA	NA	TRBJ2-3	TGTGCTAGTGGTTTGGGACAGACAAGCACAGATACGCAGTATTTT	CASGLGQTSTDTQYF
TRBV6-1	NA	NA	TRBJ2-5	TGTGCCAGCAGTGAGAGGGGCCAAGAGACCCAGTACTTC	CASSERGQETQYF